Each of the 20 T cell receptor beta chains below was sequenced from the same sample in a study of blood T cells in healthy people across ages (dated by TCRdb to the mid-2010s). Library preparation employed 5' RACE. The sequencing machine was an Illumina HiSeq 2500. The second PCR ran for about 6 to 12 cycles and used a J-beta primer mix along with a sample-barcoded 5' primer. TCRdb took the public reads, trimmed them with fastp at Q25, ran MiXCR for clone calling and kept in-frame beta chains. Rows matching on CDR3 protein sequence are summarized as one entry with the most common DNA and genes. The sample profile shows about a million distinct CDR3 sequences; roughly 51% of them were found once. The top ten constitute 20% to 25% of the sample. Material: blood. These receptors all stem from a woman in her sixties or seventies in good health.

This clonotype was recorded at least ten times. The V gene is TRBV20-1, the J gene TRBJ2-7, with TRBD2 identical over 9 bases. From germline, CDR1 is DFQATT and CDR2 SNEGSKA (reference sequence). The V segment lost 2 bases and the J segment 2 bases; nucleotides outside the gene matches: 1. The CDR3 sequence is 13 residues long. The CDR3 loop reads CSARLAGTYEQYF. Written as DNA, the CDR3 is TGCAGTGCTAGACTAGCGGGAACCTACGAGCAGTACTTC.

This chain links TRBV28 with TRBJ2-7; the D gene is possibly TRBD2 (6 bases). V was pared by 9 bases and J by 3 bases, with 18 bases between. The CDR3 consists of 14 residues. Germline CDR1 and CDR2: MDHEN and SYDVKM. The CDR3 nucleotides are TGTGCCAGTCGCGCTGGCGGGAAAGTCTACGAGCAGTACTTC. It yields the protein CASRAGGKVYEQYF. Using reference TRBV28 and TRBJ2-7 for the parts outside the CDR3, the full variable domain is DVKVTQSSRYLVKRTGEKVFLECVQDMDHENMFWYRQDPGLGLRLIYFSYDVKMKEKGDIPEGYSVSREKKERFSLILESASTNQTSMYLCASRAGGKVYEQYFGPGTRLTVT.

This chain joins TRBV11-2 and TRBJ2-5; 10 nucleotides line up with TRBD2. The V and J ends lost 8 bases and 2 bases, in that order; junction bases with no gene match: 14. This CDR3 contains 17 residues. Looked up from germline, CDR1 is SGHAT and CDR2 is FQNNGV. This chain's CDR3 is CASGGASGSRRQETQYF. The CDR3 nucleotides read TGTGCCAGCGGCGGGGCTAGCGGGAGCCGTCGACAAGAGACCCAGTACTTC.

This clonotype has a handful of counts. The CDR3 DNA reads TGTGCCAGCAGTTACTCCCTAGCAGCCGAGCAGTACTTC. Protein product: CASSYSLAAEQYF. The chain uses TRBV6-5 and TRBJ2-7; D may be TRBD2 (5 bases). The germline CDR1 and CDR2 sequences are MNHEY and SVGAGI. The CDR3 totals 13 residues. V was shortened by 0 bases and J by 6 bases, with 9 bases between the two germline ends.

This chain joins TRBV6-6 and TRBJ1-5; possibly TRBD1 for D (5 bases). There are 15 residues in the CDR3. V gave up 6 bases and J gave up 0 bases, with 12 bases separating them. Germline V gives CDR1 MNHNY, CDR2 SVGAGI (reference sequence). The DNA for the CDR3 is TGTGCCAGCAGGCTTCCGGGGACTAGCAATCAGCCCCAGCATTTT. Its translation is CASRLPGTSNQPQHF.

The V call is TRBV20-1, the J call TRBJ1-2; no clear D. The CDR3 extends over 14 amino acids. In germline, CDR1 is DFQATT, CDR2 SNEGSKA (reference sequence). V was cut by 5 bases and J by 4 bases, with 17 bases left in between. The CDR3 protein is CSASLGRGGYGYTF. CDR3 coding DNA: TGCAGTGCTTCTTTAGGCCGCGGCGGCTATGGCTACACCTTC.

The rearrangement uses TRBV7-9 and TRBJ1-4; the D gene is possibly TRBD1 (5 bases). The CDR3 is made up of 14 amino acids. Trimming stripped 1 base from V and 6 bases from J, with 9 bases between. In germline, CDR1 is SEHNR, CDR2 FQNEAQ (reference sequence). CDR3 sequence (DNA): TGTGCCAGCAGCTTAGAGAGGGGATATGAAAAACTGTTTTTT. Translating gives CASSLERGYEKLFF.

The chain uses TRBV7-2 and TRBJ2-3; D could derive from TRBD1 or TRBD2 (6 bases each). V shed 7 bases and J shed 4 bases, with 15 bases lying between them. The CDR3 spans 14 residues. Germline V gene data show CDR1 as SGHTA and CDR2 as FQGNSA. The CDR3 sequence: CASNHREVADTQYF. CDR3 DNA sequence: TGTGCCAGCAACCACAGGGAGGTGGCAGATACGCAGTATTTT. The full variable domain, rest sourced from reference TRBV7-2 and TRBJ2-3, is GAGVSQSPSNKVTEKGKDVELRCDPISGHTALYWYRQSLGQGLEFLIYFQGNSAPDKSGLPSDRFSAERTGGSVSTLTIQRTQQEDSAVYLCASNHREVADTQYFGPGTRLTVL.

This clonotype was counted between two and nine times. DNA of the CDR3: TGTGCCAGCAGTTTAAGTACTAGCACCTACGAGCAGTACTTC. Amino acid sequence: CASSLSTSTYEQYF. V and J are TRBV28 and TRBJ2-7; TRBD2 might be the D (6 bases). CDR1 is MDHEN, CDR2 SYDVKM, per germline. V lost 2 bases, J lost 2 bases, and 10 bases lay in between. The CDR3 is made up of 14 amino acids.

This chain joins TRBV7-2 and TRBJ1-2; TRBD1 is a possible D gene (6 bases). The germline V gene encodes CDR1 SGHTA and CDR2 FQGNSA. Between the trimmed V and J ends, which lost 2 bases and 4 bases, there was a span of 17 bases. The CDR3 has 16 residues. For the CDR3, the DNA is TGTGCCAGCAGCTTACGCCCTGGGACATCGGGCTATGGCTACACCTTC. Its protein product is CASSLRPGTSGYGYTF.

Points on this clonotype: It may be a read error: a sequence one base away is much more abundant. This chain links TRBV27 with TRBJ2-1; 7 bases fit TRBD1. Unmatched junction bases numbered 14, after V lost 8 bases and J lost 7 bases. From germline, CDR1 is MNHEY and CDR2 SMNVEV (reference sequence). The CDR3 totals 15 residues. CDR3 loop: CASGPATGPVNEQFF. The CDR3 DNA reads TGTGCCAGCGGTCCAGCGACAGGGCCGGTGAATGAGCAGTTCTTC.

The chain joins TRBV4-2 to TRBJ1-1; D is possibly TRBD1 (5 bases). Trimming took off 1 base at V and 12 bases at J, with 18 bases between the two ends. Germline V CDR1 and CDR2: LGHNA, YNFKEQ. CDR3 length: 14 residues. CDR3 residues: CASSQGRGQSPPFF. As DNA, the CDR3 is TGTGCCAGCAGCCAAGGAAGGGGTCAGAGCCCGCCTTTCTTT.

The chain uses TRBV12-3 or TRBV12-4 and TRBJ2-5, with 10 bases matching TRBD2. The CDR3 is 15 residues long. The V gene end was trimmed by 6 bases and the J gene end by 5 bases; junction bases not matched to a gene: 9. The DNA of the CDR3 is TGTGCCAGCAGGACCGCTAGCGGGAGAGGCGAGACCCAGTACTTC. Amino acids: CASRTASGRGETQYF.

The chain is built from TRBV7-9 and TRBJ2-7; possible D gene TRBD1, 6 bases. Germline CDR1 is SEHNR and CDR2 is FQNEAQ (reference sequence). V was cut by 5 bases and J by 2 bases, with 13 bases left in between. There are 14 residues in the CDR3. The CDR3 DNA reads TGTGCCAGCAGCAAAGGGGGTTTAACCTACGAGCAGTACTTC. Its protein product is CASSKGGLTYEQYF.

Concerning this clonotype: One end of the junction does not line up with germline, which may come from a read error. The rearrangement uses TRBV28 and TRBJ1-5, with 7 bases matching TRBD1. This CDR3 region has 15 residues. Germline V gives CDR1 MDHEN, CDR2 SYDVKM. CDR3 amino acids: CASSLWDRINQSQHF. DNA of the CDR3: TGTGCCAGCAGTTTGTGGGACAGAATTAATCAGTCCCAGCATTTT.

V usage is TRBV12-3 or TRBV12-4 and J usage is TRBJ1-2; D ambiguous. V lost 5 bases and J 2 bases, leaving 12 bases between the germline ends. This CDR3 comprises 14 residues. The CDR3 loop is CASSIMTGNYGYTF. The CDR3 DNA is TGTGCCAGCAGTATAATGACGGGAAACTATGGCTACACCTTC.

The V gene is TRBV28, the J gene TRBJ2-5; tentatively, D is TRBD1 or TRBD2 (7 bases each). CDR1 and CDR2 from the germline V gene are MDHEN and SYDVKM. V lost 6 bases, J lost 3 bases, and 14 bases lay in between. The CDR3 sequence is 14 residues long. The CDR3 coding sequence is TGTGCCAGCAGGCGCCAGGGGGGGAAAGAGACCCAGTACTTC. It yields the protein CASRRQGGKETQYF.

This clonotype was seen only a few times. V usage is TRBV28 and J usage is TRBJ2-4; possible D gene TRBD1, 6 bases. Judging by the DNA end, TRBJ2-7 fits better; the J call may be wrong. The CDR3 is 16 residues long. The V gene's germline CDR1 is MDHEN and CDR2 SYDVKM. The CDR3 loop reads CASSFADRKKGYEQYF. CDR3 DNA sequence: TGTGCCAGCAGTTTCGCCGACAGGAAAAAGGGCTACGAGCAGTACTTC.

This clonotype showed up just a few times. This sequence joins TRBV12-3 or TRBV12-4 and TRBJ2-7; 9 positions match TRBD1. V lost 4 bases, J lost 2 bases, and 24 bases stayed unmatched. There are 21 residues in the CDR3. The CDR3, as DNA: TGTGCCAGCAGTTCACTCCACAGGGGGCTGATGAGGGCTAGTGAGACCTACGAGCAGTACTTC. Amino acid sequence: CASSSLHRGLMRASETYEQYF.

This clonotype was recorded a few times. The gene calls are TRBV7-2 and TRBJ2-3; TRBD2 agrees at 11 bases. Trimming at V came to 6 bases and at J to 7 bases, leaving 12 bases not matched to a gene. The CDR3 loop spans 16 amino acids. Per the germline V gene, CDR1 is SGHTA and CDR2 is FQGNSA. CDR3 sequence reads: CASSIETSGRKNTQYF. Here the CDR3 DNA reads TGTGCCAGCAGTATAGAAACTAGCGGGAGAAAAAATACGCAGTATTTT.